The sequence of this T cell receptor (beta chain) was determined in a study of T cell repertoires in cytomegalovirus infection. Worth noting for this clonotype: Its antigen is as yet unknown.

Looked up from germline, CDR1 is SGHVT and CDR2 is SQSDAQ. Trimming took 5 bases from V and 5 from J; bases not matched to a gene: 11. This CDR3 is 16 amino acids long. Via MiXCR, TCRdb re-called the reads, giving one row per CDR3 protein. The sample records about 220,000 distinct CDR3 sequences, approximately 38% being singletons. The origin of this receptor is a human donor in good health (CMV status not recorded). Some clones in this sample may be carry-over from other donors' samples. This chain uses TRBV7-4 with TRBJ1-2; 10 bases agree with TRBD1. The sample consisted of CD8+ T cells from cultured PBMCs, taken from culture after CMV antigen stimulation. The CDR3 loop is CASSRSRDRGDYGYTF. As DNA, the CDR3 is TGTGCCAGCAGCCGCAGCCGGGACAGGGGTGATTATGGCTACACCTTC.